A single T cell receptor beta chain is shown here with its context. Its target is not known. The table came from immunoSEQ multiplex PCR; TCRdb's copy has only in-frame clones and leaves some out. The sample holds about 680,000 clones, around 92% seen once. The CDR3 extends over 18 amino acids. CDR1 is SGHTA and CDR2 is FQGNSA in the germline V gene. The V gene end was trimmed by 4 bases and the J gene end by 4 bases; junction bases not matched to a gene: 10. Regarding treatment: roughly 18 received Ad26.COV2.S at low or high dose, single or two shots; several received placebo; per-sample allocation not given. Sampling happened 63 days after the first vaccine or placebo injection. At a Boston site, the person donating was an adult of 18-55 years. The data are from a study of Ad26.COV2.S vaccination and SARS-CoV-2 variants. Study at large: Into the muscle, Ad26.COV2.S was dosed once or twice, 56 days apart. Study-wide points: Spike-specific TCR breadth was greater in vaccine than placebo recipients. It is possible that the TCR breadth and depth analyses underestimated the total T cell responses.

This receptor was taken from a person between 18 and 60 years old who received the Ad26.COV2.S COVID-19 vaccine or a placebo. The material sequenced was peripheral blood, taken in a trial of Ad26.COV2.S vaccine versus placebo. The gene calls are TRBV7-2 and TRBJ2-6, with 10 bases aligning to TRBD1. The CDR3 is CASSSSRQGARGANVLTF. CDR3 DNA sequence: TGTGCCAGCAGCTCGAGTAGACAGGGGGCGCGCGGGGCCAACGTCCTGACTTTC.